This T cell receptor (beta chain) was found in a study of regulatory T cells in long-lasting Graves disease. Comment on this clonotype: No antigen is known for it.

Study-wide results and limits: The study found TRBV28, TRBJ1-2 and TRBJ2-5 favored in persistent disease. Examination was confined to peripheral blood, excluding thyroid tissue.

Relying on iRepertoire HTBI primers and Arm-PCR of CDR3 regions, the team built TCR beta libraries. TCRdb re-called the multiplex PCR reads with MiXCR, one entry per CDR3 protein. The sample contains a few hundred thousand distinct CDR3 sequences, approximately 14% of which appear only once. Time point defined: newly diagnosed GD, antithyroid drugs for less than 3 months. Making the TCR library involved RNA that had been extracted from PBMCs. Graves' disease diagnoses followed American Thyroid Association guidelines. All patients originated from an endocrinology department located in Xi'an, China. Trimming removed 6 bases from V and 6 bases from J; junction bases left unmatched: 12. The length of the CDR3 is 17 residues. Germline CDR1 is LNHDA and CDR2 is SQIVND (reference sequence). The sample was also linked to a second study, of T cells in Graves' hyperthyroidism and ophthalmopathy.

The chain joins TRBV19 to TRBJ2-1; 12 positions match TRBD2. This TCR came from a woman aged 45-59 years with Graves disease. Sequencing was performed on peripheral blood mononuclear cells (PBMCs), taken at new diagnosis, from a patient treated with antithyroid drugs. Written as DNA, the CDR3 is TGTGCCAGTAGACGAAATTTGGGACTAGCGGGTAGCAATGAGCAGTTCTTC. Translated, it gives CASRRNLGLAGSNEQFF.